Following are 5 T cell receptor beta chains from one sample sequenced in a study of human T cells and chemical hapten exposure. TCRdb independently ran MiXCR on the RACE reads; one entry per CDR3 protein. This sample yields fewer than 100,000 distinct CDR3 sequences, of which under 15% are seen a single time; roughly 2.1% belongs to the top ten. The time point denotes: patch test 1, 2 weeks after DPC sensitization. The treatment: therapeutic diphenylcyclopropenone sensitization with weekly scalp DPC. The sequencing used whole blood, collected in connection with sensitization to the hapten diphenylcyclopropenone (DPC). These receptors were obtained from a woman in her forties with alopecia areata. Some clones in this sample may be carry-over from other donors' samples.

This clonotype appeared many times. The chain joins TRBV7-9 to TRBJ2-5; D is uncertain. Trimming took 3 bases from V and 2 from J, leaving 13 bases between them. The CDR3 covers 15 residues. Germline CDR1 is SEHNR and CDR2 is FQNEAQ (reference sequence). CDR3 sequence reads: CASSLVNSVQETQYF. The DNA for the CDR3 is TGTGCCAGCAGCTTGGTAAACAGTGTGCAAGAGACCCAGTACTTC.

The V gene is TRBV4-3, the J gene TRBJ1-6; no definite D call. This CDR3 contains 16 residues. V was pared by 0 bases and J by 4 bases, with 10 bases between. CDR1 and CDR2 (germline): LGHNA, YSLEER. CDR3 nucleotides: TGCGCCAGCAGCCAAGAATATGGATCGTATAATTCACCCCTCCACTTT. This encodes CASSQEYGSYNSPLHF.

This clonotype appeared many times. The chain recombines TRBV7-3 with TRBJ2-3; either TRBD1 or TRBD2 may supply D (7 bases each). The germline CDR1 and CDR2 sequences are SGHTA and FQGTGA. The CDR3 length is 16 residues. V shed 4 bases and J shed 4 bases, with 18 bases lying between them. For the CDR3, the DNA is TGTGCCAGCAGCTACAGGGGCGGGAGAGTATCAGATACGCAGTATTTT. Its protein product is CASSYRGGRVSDTQYF.

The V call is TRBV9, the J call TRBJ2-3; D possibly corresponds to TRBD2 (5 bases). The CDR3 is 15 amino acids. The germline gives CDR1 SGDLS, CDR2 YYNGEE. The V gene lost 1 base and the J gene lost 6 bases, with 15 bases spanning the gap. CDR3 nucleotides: TGTGCCAGCAGCGTAATGGGCGGGCGTGGGGATACGCAGTATTTT. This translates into CASSVMGGRGDTQYF.

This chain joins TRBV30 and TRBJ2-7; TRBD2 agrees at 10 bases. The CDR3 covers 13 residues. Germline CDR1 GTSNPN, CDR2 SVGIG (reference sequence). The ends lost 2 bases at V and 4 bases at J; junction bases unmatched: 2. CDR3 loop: CAWSPSGSYEQYF. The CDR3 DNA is TGTGCCTGGAGTCCTAGCGGGAGTTACGAGCAGTACTTC.